This T cell receptor beta chain came from a study of T cells in Graves' hyperthyroidism and ophthalmopathy. On this clonotype itself: What it binds is unknown.

The junction had 19 bases not matched to a gene; V was cut back by 4 bases and J by 8 bases. The CDR3 consists of 17 residues. CDR1 and CDR2 (germline): LGHDT, YNNKEL (reference sequence). Study observations and caveats: Ophthalmopathy could be told apart from stable hyperthyroidism with a 13 V-J model.

Researchers amplified the TCR beta CDR3 regions from RNA transcripts. The HTBI set primed first-round TCR CDR3 RT-PCR. TCRdb re-called the multiplex PCR reads with MiXCR, one entry per CDR3 protein. The data show hundreds of thousands of distinct CDR3 sequences, approximately 14% seen once. Specimen: blood. The rearrangement links TRBV3-1 to TRBJ1-1; TRBD1 matches at 7 bases. The receptor's source is a woman aged 25-40 years with Graves' hyperthyroidism that later progressed to Graves' ophthalmopathy. Here the CDR3 DNA reads TGTGCCAGCAGCCTTCTAGGCACATCGGACAGGAGGGGGGAAGCTTTCTTT. This sequence encodes CASSLLGTSDRRGEAFF.